What follows are 27 T cell receptor beta chains derived from one specimen sequenced in a study of immune heterogeneity within non-small cell lung tumors (dated by TCRdb to 2016 to 2018). Sequencing instrument: HiSeq X Ten. The TCR beta CDR3 region was amplified with a multiplex PCR system whose first round ran for about 9 cycles using 32 V-gene forward primers and 13 J-gene reverse primers. The raw public data were reprocessed by TCRdb itself: fastp quality trimming at Q25, MiXCR clonotype calling, in-frame beta chains only. Every entry covers one CDR3 protein and lists the most common genes and DNA from its rows. The sample yields some 22,000 distinct CDR3 sequences; less than 35% were counted once. In total, the top ten clones hold roughly 4.4% of the sample. For the TCR template, genomic DNA was extracted from bulk tumor tissue, and roughly 580 ng of gDNA was amplified for each sample. During surgery, multiple biopsies were taken from each primary tumor and placed as far apart as possible within the tumor mass. Patients in the study cohort, which was described as untreated, were newly diagnosed NSCLC cases going through curative surgery.

Sequenced: lung tumor tissue. Every receptor here comes from a middle-aged man with non-small cell lung cancer.

This clonotype came up a few times. The J gene is TRBJ1-5, the V gene TRBV9; D is perhaps TRBD1 (5 bases). Germline V lookup: CDR1 SGDLS, CDR2 YYNGEE. The length of the CDR3 is 14 residues. Trimming took 0 bases from V and 5 from J, leaving 9 bases between them. The CDR3 DNA is TGTGCCAGCAGCGTAGGACAGCACGATCAGCCCCAGCATTTT. This encodes CASSVGQHDQPQHF.

This clonotype appeared a few times. V is TRBV10-3 and J is TRBJ2-5; D ambiguous. This CDR3 is built from 13 residues. From germline, CDR1 is ENHRY and CDR2 SYGVKD. V lost 10 bases and J lost 0, with 12 bases in between. CDR3 sequence reads: CATADVYQETQYF. CDR3 bases: TGTGCCACCGCGGACGTATACCAAGAGACCCAGTACTTC.

The chain is built from TRBV3-1 and TRBJ1-2, with a weak D call TRBD1 (5 bases). The CDR3 contains 12 residues. Germline CDR1 and CDR2: LGHDT and YNNKEL (reference sequence). V was trimmed by 8 bases and J by 4 bases, leaving 11 bases between them. The CDR3: CASVGESYGYTF. CDR3 bases: TGTGCCAGCGTAGGGGAAAGCTATGGCTACACCTTC.

The gene calls are TRBV12-3 or TRBV12-4 and TRBJ2-5; no clear D. The V end lost 4 bases, the J end lost 7 bases, and 7 bases lay between the germline ends. CDR3 length: 11 amino acids. CDR3 sequence (DNA): TGTGCCAGCAGTTCGGTGGGGACCCAGTACTTC. Its protein is CASSSVGTQYF.

By share, this clonotype ranks as medium-sized. The gene calls are TRBV6-1 and TRBJ2-3; 8 nucleotides match TRBD2. There are 15 residues in the CDR3. The trim removed 7 bases at V and 5 bases at J, leaving 11 bases unmatched. The germline gives CDR1 MNHNS, CDR2 SASEGT. As DNA, the CDR3 is TGTGCCAGCACCAAGGGAGCGGGAGTTGGAGATACGCAGTATTTT. Amino acid sequence: CASTKGAGVGDTQYF.

The gene calls are TRBV14 and TRBJ2-1; D is undetermined. Per the germline V gene, CDR1 is SGHDN and CDR2 is FVKESK. V was clipped by 0 bases and J by 7 bases, with 7 bases between them. The CDR3 is 13 amino acids. CDR3 protein: CASSQDDRNEQFF. CDR3 bases: TGTGCCAGCAGCCAAGATGATAGAAATGAGCAGTTCTTC. The variable domain in full, completed from reference TRBV14 and TRBJ2-1, reads EAGVTQFPSHSVIEKGQTVTLRCDPISGHDNLYWYRRVMGKEIKFLLHFVKESKQDESGMPNNRFLAERTGGTYSTLKVQPAELEDSGVYFCASSQDDRNEQFFGPGTRLTVL.

The J gene is TRBJ1-6, the V gene TRBV5-6, with D uncertain. Germline V gene data show CDR1 as SGHDT and CDR2 as YYEEEE. V shed 0 bases and J shed 9 bases, with 4 bases lying between them. CDR3 length equals 12 residues. The CDR3 region is CASSLGSSPLHF. In DNA, the CDR3 is TGTGCCAGCAGCTTGGGAAGTTCACCCCTCCACTTT.

This clonotype was seen ten or more times. V usage is TRBV7-6 and J usage is TRBJ2-7; 8 bases align to TRBD1. Per the germline V gene, CDR1 is SGHVS and CDR2 is FNYEAQ. There are 16 residues in the CDR3. Trimming took 5 bases from V and 4 from J; bases not matched to a gene: 13. CDR3 loop: CASSLEVAGGWYEQYF. The CDR3 nucleotides read TGTGCCAGCAGCCTAGAGGTGGCAGGGGGCTGGTACGAGCAGTACTTC.

Turning to this clonotype: The junction departs from germline at one end; a sequencing error may be responsible. The rearrangement uses TRBV6-1 and TRBJ1-2; D is uncertain. Germline loops: CDR1 MNHNS, CDR2 SASEGT. The CDR3 is made up of 17 amino acids. The CDR3 DNA is TGTGCCAACAGTGATCCACCCGGGCCTTTTAATAACTATGGCTACACCTTC. It is translated as CANSDPPGPFNNYGYTF.

Many counts were recorded for this clonotype. The chain recombines TRBV12-5 with TRBJ2-5; 12 nucleotides align to TRBD2. J gave up 5 bases and V 6 bases, and 7 bases lay outside the gene matches. Germline CDR1 reads LGHNT; CDR2 reads FRNRAP. There are 15 residues in the CDR3. As DNA, the CDR3 is TGTGCTAGTGGCTACCGACTAGCGGGAGTGGAGACCCAGTACTTC. Its translation is CASGYRLAGVETQYF.

Worth noting for this clonotype: An end of the junction does not agree with germline; a read error may underlie this. The V gene is TRBV6-8, the J gene TRBJ1-2, with unresolved D. Looked up from germline, CDR1 is MNHGY and CDR2 is SAAAGT. There are 15 residues in the CDR3. The CDR3 region has the DNA TGTGCCGGCAGACCCATAGAAAGATCTAACTATGGCTACACCTTC. The encoded protein is CAGRPIERSNYGYTF.

This clonotype was seen repeatedly, ten times or more. The V gene is TRBV27, the J gene TRBJ2-7, with D possibly matching TRBD1 (6 bases). Per the germline V gene, CDR1 is MNHEY and CDR2 is SMNVEV (reference sequence). The CDR3 has 14 amino acids. Trimming removed 7 bases from V and 1 base from J, with 14 bases in between. The CDR3 spells CASIRTANSYEQYF. The CDR3 DNA follows: TGTGCCAGCATCAGGACAGCTAATTCCTACGAGCAGTACTTC.

This clonotype is judged medium-sized. The chain links TRBV6-1 to TRBJ1-2; D not certain. Trimming shortened V by 8 bases and J by 0 bases, and 7 bases separated the two germline ends. The CDR3 contains 12 residues. Germline V gives CDR1 MNHNS, CDR2 SASEGT. In DNA, the CDR3 is TGTGCCAGCTTGGCGACTAACTATGGCTACACCTTC. Its protein product is CASLATNYGYTF.

In this sample, this clonotype turned up a few times. An end of the junction does not agree with germline; a read error may underlie this. V gene TRBV9 combines with J gene TRBJ2-1, with 11 bases lining up with TRBD2. CDR1 and CDR2 (germline): SGDLS, YYNGEE. The CDR3 runs to 16 residues. CDR3 in DNA: TGTGCCAGCAGCGTAGAGTTAGCGGGAGGGCCAAAGGAGCTGTTCTTC. Protein sequence: CASSVELAGGPKELFF.

This clonotype is medium-sized (0.01 to 0.1%) within its sample. The genes are TRBV20-1 and TRBJ2-1; D is unresolved. The germline CDR1 and CDR2 sequences are DFQATT and SNEGSKA (reference sequence). V gave up 3 bases and J gave up 3 bases, with 6 bases separating them. This CDR3 is built from 12 residues. Here the CDR3 reads CSASSVYNEQFF. CDR3 DNA: TGCAGTGCTAGCTCCGTCTACAATGAGCAGTTCTTC.

This clonotype has a count of ten or more. This rearrangement joins TRBV15 to TRBJ2-2; 9 bases match TRBD2. CDR1 and CDR2 from the germline V gene are LNHNV and YYDKDF (reference sequence). The CDR3 runs 16 residues. V trimming: 3 bases; J trimming: 3 bases; junction bases outside the gene matches: 5. In nucleotides, the CDR3 is TGTGCCACCAGCAGTCCCGGGACTAGCTACACCGGGGAGCTGTTTTTT. Protein product: CATSSPGTSYTGELFF.

A remark on this clonotype: This sequence may be a read error, since a much larger clone differs from it by one base. No conserved phenylalanine or tryptophan is present at the end of the CDR3, so a read error is the likely explanation. This chain uses TRBV7-3 with TRBJ2-3; the D is unclear. CDR3 length: 14 residues. V gave up 1 base and J gave up 0 bases, with 5 bases separating them. In germline, CDR1 is SGHTA, CDR2 FQGTGA. CDR3 sequence: CASSLSRSTDTQYY. CDR3 DNA sequence: TGTGCCAGCAGCTTAAGTCGTAGCACAGATACGCAGTATTAT.

As to this clonotype: A much larger clone lies a single base off, so this may be a read error. The genes are TRBV11-3 and TRBJ2-3; D is undetermined. V shed 2 bases and J shed 8 bases, with 8 bases lying between them. Per the germline V gene, CDR1 is SGHNT and CDR2 is YENEEA. CDR3 length: 12 amino acids. The chain's CDR3 is CASSLQAGTQYF. As DNA, the CDR3 is TGTGCCAGCAGCTTACAGGCAGGTACGCAGTATTTT.

This clonotype has just a few counts. V gene TRBV6-5 combines with J gene TRBJ1-5; D remains unclear. This CDR3 is 15 amino acids long. Deletions cut 0 bases from V and 0 bases from J, with 6 bases between. Germline loops: CDR1 MNHEY, CDR2 SVGAGI. DNA for the CDR3: TGTGCCAGCAGTTACTCGGCGAGTAGCAATCAGCCCCAGCATTTT. This sequence encodes CASSYSASSNQPQHF.

The rearrangement uses TRBV9 and TRBJ2-5; weak D call: TRBD1 (7 bases). The CDR3 covers 15 residues. V lost 0 bases to trimming and J lost 4 bases, with 13 bases between them. CDR1 and CDR2 from the germline V gene are SGDLS and YYNGEE. The CDR3 spells CASSVETGRSETQYF. Written as DNA, the CDR3 is TGTGCCAGCAGCGTAGAGACAGGGAGGTCAGAGACCCAGTACTTC. The full variable domain, rest sourced from reference TRBV9 and TRBJ2-5, is DSGVTQTPKHLITATGQRVTLRCSPRSGDLSVYWYQQSLDQGLQFLIQYYNGEERAKGNILERFSAQQFPDLHSELNLSSLELGDSALYFCASSVETGRSETQYFGPGTRLLVL.

Only a few counts were recorded for this clonotype. The chain carries TRBV7-8 and TRBJ1-6; D gene ambiguous. Germline V gives CDR1 SGHVS, CDR2 FQNEAQ. The CDR3 has 15 residues. V shed 6 bases and J shed 0 bases, with 9 bases lying between them. CDR3 nucleotide sequence: TGTGCCAGCAGACTAACTAGCTCCTATAATTCACCCCTCCACTTT. Its protein product is CASRLTSSYNSPLHF.

Points on this clonotype: A much bigger clone sits one base away, suggesting this may be a read error. The rearrangement links TRBV6-5 to TRBJ1-5, with unresolved D. CDR1 and CDR2 (germline): MNHEY, SVGAGI. The CDR3 contains 16 residues. The CDR3 sequence: CASSHSVTISNQPQHF. In nucleotides, the CDR3 is TGTGCCAGCAGTCACTCGGTGACGATTAGCAATCAGCCCCAGCATTTT.

The gene calls are TRBV4-2 and TRBJ2-1; D is tentatively TRBD1 or TRBD2 (5 bases each). The CDR3 covers 16 residues. V was clipped by 0 bases and J by 2 bases, with 11 bases between them. Germline CDR1 reads LGHNA; CDR2 reads YNFKEQ. The CDR3 loop reads CASSQEGVSTYNEQFF. The DNA for the CDR3 is TGTGCCAGCAGCCAAGAGGGGGTGTCCACCTACAATGAGCAGTTCTTC.

Ten or more counts support this clonotype. The chain couples TRBV12-3 or TRBV12-4 to TRBJ2-3, with D possibly TRBD1 on 5 matching bases. The CDR3 spans 13 residues. The V end was cut by 3 bases, the J end by 6 bases, with 10 bases between. CDR3 protein: CASSFLRADTQYF. The CDR3 DNA follows: TGTGCCAGCAGTTTTCTCAGGGCGGATACGCAGTATTTT.

This clonotype was counted only a few times. V gene TRBV30 combines with J gene TRBJ1-1; D is uncertain. CDR1 and CDR2 from the germline V gene are GTSNPN and SVGIG (reference sequence). Trimming took off 0 bases at V and 0 bases at J, with 11 bases between the two ends. This CDR3 contains 15 residues. CDR3 protein: CAWSVRGNMNTEAFF. The DNA for the CDR3 is TGTGCCTGGAGTGTACGGGGAAATATGAACACTGAAGCTTTCTTT.

This clonotype appeared a few times. The chain is built from TRBV9 and TRBJ2-6; tentatively, D is TRBD1 or TRBD2 (5 bases each). Germline values: CDR1 SGDLS, CDR2 YYNGEE. The CDR3 sequence is 16 residues long. Deletions cut 2 bases from V and 0 bases from J, with 9 bases between. This chain's CDR3 is CASSVGRFSGANVLTF. The CDR3 DNA reads TGTGCCAGCAGCGTGGGACGGTTCTCTGGGGCCAACGTCCTGACTTTC.

This clonotype occurred a few times. The chain couples TRBV6-1 to TRBJ1-1; no definite D call. This CDR3 spans 11 amino acids. Trimming took off 6 bases at V and 1 base at J, with 3 bases between the two ends. CDR1 MNHNS and CDR2 SASEGT come from the germline V gene. CDR3: CASRGNTEAFF. CDR3 nucleotides: TGTGCCAGCAGGGGGAACACTGAAGCTTTCTTT.